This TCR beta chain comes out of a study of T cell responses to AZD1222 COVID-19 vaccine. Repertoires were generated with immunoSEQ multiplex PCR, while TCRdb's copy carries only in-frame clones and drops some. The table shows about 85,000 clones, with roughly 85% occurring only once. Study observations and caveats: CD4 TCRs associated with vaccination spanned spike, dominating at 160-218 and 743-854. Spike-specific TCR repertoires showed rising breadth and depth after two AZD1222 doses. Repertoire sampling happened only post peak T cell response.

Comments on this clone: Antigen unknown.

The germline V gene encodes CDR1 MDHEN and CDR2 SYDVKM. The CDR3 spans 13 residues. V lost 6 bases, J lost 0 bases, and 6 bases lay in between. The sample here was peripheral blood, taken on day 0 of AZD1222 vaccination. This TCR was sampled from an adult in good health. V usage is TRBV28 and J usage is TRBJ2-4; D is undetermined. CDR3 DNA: TGTGCCAGCAGGGACCTAGCCAAAAACATTCAGTACTTC. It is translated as CASRDLAKNIQYF. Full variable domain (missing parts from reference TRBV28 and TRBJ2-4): DVKVTQSSRYLVKRTGEKVFLECVQDMDHENMFWYRQDPGLGLRLIYFSYDVKMKEKGDIPEGYSVSREKKERFSLILESASTNQTSMYLCASRDLAKNIQYFGAGTRLSVL.